This T cell receptor (beta chain) was captured in a study of blood T cells in healthy people across ages. Study as a whole: The template switching approach captured approximately one barcoded beta molecule for every two T cells. Study observations and caveats: Naive T cell percentage and TCR beta diversity correlated strongly.

Then a second PCR, running roughly 7 to 11 cycles, was carried out with a sample-barcoded 5' primer and a J-beta primer mix. A template-switch adaptor containing 12 random nucleotides labeled each cDNA molecule. A single record per CDR3 protein comes from TCRdb applying MiXCR to the 5' RACE reads. Of around 1.5 million distinct CDR3 sequences in the sample, 55% to 75% were seen once. This clonotype was found a few times. Its antigen is undetermined. CDR3 length: 12 residues. V was shortened by 6 bases and J by 7 bases, with 11 bases between the two germline ends. This chain links TRBV12-3 or TRBV12-4 with TRBJ2-3, with D uncertain. The sequence came from a man between 18 and 35 years old in good health. The sample was blood. The CDR3 DNA follows: TGTGCCAGCAGCCTAACCCCAAATACGCAGTATTTT. This translates into CASSLTPNTQYF.